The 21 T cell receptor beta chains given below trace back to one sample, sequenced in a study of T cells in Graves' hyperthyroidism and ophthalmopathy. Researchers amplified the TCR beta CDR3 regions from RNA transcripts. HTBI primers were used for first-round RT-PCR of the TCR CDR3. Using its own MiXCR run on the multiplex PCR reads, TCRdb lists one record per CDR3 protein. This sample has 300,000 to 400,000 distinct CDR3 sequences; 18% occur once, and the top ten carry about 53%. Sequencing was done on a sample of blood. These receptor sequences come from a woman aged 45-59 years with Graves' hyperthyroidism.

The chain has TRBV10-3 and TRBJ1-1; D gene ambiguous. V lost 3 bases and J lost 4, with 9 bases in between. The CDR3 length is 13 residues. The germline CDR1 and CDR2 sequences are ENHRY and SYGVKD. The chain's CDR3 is CAISDVSLTEAFF. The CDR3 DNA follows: TGTGCCATCAGTGACGTGTCCCTCACTGAAGCTTTCTTT.

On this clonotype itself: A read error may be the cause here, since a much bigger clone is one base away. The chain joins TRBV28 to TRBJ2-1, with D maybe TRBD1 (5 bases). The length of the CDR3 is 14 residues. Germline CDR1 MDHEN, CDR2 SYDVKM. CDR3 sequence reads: CATLGALPYNEQLF. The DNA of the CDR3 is TGTGCCACCCTAGGGGCACTACCCTACAATGAGCAGCTCTTC.

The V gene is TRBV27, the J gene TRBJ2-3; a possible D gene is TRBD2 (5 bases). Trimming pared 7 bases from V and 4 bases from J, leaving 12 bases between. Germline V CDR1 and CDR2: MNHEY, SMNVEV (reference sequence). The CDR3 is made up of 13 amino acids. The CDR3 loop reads CASNRRDADTQYF. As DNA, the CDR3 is TGTGCCAGCAACCGACGGGATGCAGATACGCAGTATTTT.

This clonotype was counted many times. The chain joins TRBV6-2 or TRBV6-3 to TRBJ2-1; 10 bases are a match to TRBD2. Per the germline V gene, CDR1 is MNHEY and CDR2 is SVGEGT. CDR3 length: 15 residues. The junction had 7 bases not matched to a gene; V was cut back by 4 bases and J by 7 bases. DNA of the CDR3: TGTGCCAGCAGTTTCCTAGCGGGAGAGAGAAATGAGCAGTTCTTC. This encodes CASSFLAGERNEQFF.

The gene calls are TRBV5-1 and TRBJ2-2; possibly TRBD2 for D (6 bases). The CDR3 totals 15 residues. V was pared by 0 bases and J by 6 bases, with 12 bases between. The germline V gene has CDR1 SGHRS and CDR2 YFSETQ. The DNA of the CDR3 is TGCGCCAGCAGCTTGGTTGGCGGGGAAGCCGGGGAGCTGTTTTTT. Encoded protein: CASSLVGGEAGELFF.

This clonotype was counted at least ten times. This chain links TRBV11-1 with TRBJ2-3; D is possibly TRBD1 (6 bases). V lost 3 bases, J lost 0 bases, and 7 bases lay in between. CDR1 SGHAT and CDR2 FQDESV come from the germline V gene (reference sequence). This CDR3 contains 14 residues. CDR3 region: CASSFGTSTDTQYF. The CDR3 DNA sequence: TGTGCCAGCAGCTTTGGGACAAGCACAGATACGCAGTATTTT.

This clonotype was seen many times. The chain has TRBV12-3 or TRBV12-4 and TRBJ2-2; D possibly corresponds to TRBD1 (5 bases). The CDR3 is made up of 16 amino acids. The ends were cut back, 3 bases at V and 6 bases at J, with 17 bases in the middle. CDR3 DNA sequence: TGTGCCAGCAGTTTTGTCCAGGGTTATTATTCCGGGGAGCTGTTTTTT. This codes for CASSFVQGYYSGELFF.

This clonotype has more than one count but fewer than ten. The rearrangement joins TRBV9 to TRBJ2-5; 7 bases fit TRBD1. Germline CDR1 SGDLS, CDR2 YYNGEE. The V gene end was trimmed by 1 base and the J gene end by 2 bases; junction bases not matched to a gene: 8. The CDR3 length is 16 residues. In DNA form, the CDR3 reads TGTGCCAGCAGCGTACGCACAGGGGCCCAGCAAGAGACCCAGTACTTC. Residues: CASSVRTGAQQETQYF.

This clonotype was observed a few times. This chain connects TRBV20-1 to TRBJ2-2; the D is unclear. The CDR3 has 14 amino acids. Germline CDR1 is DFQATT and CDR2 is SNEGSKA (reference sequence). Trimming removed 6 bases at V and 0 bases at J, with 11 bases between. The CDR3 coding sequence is TGCAGTGCCCCGAGAGCTACGAACACCGGGGAGCTGTTTTTT. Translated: CSAPRATNTGELFF.

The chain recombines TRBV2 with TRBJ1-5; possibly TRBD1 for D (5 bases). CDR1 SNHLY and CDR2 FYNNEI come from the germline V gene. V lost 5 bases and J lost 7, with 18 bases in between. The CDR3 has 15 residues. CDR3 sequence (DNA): TGTGCCAGCAGTAAGGACATGCCAGTTGTGCAGCCCCAGCATTTT. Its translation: CASSKDMPVVQPQHF. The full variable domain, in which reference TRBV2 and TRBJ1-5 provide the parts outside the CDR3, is EPEVTQTPSHQVTQMGQEVILRCVPISNHLYFYWYRQILGQKVEFLVSFYNNEISEKSEIFDDQFSVERPDGSNFTLKIRSTKLEDSAMYFCASSKDMPVVQPQHFGDGTRLSIL.

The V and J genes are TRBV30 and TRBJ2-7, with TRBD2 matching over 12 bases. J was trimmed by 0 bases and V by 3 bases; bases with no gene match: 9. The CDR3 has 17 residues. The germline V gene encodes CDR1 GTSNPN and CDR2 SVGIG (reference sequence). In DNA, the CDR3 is TGTGCCTGGAGCAAAGGAGGGACTAGCGGGTTCTCCTACGAGCAGTACTTC. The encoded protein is CAWSKGGTSGFSYEQYF.

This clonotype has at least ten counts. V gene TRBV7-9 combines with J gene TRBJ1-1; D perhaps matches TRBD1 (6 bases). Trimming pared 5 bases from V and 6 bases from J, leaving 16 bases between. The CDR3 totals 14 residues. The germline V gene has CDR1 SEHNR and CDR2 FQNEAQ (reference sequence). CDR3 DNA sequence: TGTGCCAGCAGCCCGACCGGGGGGCAGTCTGAAGCTTTCTTT. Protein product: CASSPTGGQSEAFF.

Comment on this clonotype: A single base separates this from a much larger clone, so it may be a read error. CDR3 protein: CASSYGQGALEQYF. As DNA, the CDR3 is TGTGCCAGCAGCTACGGACAGGGGGCCCTCGAGCAGTACTTC. The rearrangement uses TRBV5-1 and TRBJ2-7; 11 bases agree with TRBD1. Germline lookup yields CDR1 SGHRS and CDR2 YFSETQ. This CDR3 is 14 amino acids long.

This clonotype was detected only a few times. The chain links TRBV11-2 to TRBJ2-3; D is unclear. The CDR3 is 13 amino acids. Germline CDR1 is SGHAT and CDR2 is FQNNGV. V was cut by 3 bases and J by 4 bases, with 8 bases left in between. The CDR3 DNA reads TGTGCCAGCAGCTTCCCCCACGCAGATACGCAGTATTTT. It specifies CASSFPHADTQYF.

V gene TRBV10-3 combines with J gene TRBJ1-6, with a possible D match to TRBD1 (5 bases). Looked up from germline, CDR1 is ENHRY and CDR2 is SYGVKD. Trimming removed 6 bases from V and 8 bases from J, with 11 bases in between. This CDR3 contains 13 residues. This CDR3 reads CAIRTGLDSPLHF. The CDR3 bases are TGTGCCATCAGAACAGGCCTGGATTCACCCCTCCACTTT.

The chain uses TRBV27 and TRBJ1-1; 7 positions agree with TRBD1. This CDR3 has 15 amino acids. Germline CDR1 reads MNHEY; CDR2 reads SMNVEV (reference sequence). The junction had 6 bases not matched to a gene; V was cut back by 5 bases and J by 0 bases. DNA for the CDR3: TGTGCCAGCAGTCCCCAGACAGGGATGAACACTGAAGCTTTCTTT. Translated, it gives CASSPQTGMNTEAFF.

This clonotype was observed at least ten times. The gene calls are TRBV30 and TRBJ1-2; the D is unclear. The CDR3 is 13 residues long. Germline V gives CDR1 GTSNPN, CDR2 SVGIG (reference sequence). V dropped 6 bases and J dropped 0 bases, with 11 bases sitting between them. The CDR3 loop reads CACLTPPNYGYTF. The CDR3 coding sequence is TGTGCCTGCCTCACCCCGCCTAACTATGGCTACACCTTC.

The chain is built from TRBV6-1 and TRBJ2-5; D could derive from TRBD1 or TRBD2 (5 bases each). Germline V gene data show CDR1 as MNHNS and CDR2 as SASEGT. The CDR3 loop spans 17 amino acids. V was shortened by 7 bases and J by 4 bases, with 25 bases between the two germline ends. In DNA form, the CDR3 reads TGTGCCAGCACGAAGGGCCGGGACCCTAATACGGGAGAGACCCAGTACTTC. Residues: CASTKGRDPNTGETQYF.

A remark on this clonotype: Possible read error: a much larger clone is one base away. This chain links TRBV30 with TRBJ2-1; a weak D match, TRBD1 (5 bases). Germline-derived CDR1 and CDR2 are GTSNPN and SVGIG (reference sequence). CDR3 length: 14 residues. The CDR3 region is CAWTPGPSDNEQSF. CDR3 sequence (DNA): TGTGCCTGGACTCCCGGCCCCTCGGACAATGAGCAGTCCTTC.

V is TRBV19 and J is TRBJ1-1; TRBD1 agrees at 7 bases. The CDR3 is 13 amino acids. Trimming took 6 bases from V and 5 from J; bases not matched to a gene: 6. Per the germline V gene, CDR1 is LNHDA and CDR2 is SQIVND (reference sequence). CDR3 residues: CASRPTGKTEAFF. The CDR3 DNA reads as TGTGCCAGTAGGCCGACAGGGAAGACTGAAGCTTTCTTT.

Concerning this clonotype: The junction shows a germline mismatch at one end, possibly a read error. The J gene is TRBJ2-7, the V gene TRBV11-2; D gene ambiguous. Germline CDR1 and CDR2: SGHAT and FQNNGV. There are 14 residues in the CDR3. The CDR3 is CASSLAGYSYEQYF. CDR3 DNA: TGTGCCAGTAGCTTAGCCGGTTACAGCTACGAGCAGTACTTC.